The entry below gives a single T cell receptor (beta chain) sequence along with its context. As originally analysed: Reference gene primer amplification in the assay estimated nucleated cell counts. Repertoires were generated with immunoSEQ multiplex PCR, while TCRdb's copy carries only in-frame clones and drops some. V and J calls and clone size are given by that table; D and trimming were obtained from the DNA. The sample lists 200,000 or so clones; roughly 86% were seen once. The data stem from a study of blood T cell repertoires in COVID-19. The sequenced sample consisted of peripheral blood. This TCR was sampled from a man aged 55 to 70 with acute or convalescent COVID-19.

The CDR3 coding sequence is TGTGCCAGCAGCAGAGGACTTGGGCAAGGCTACGAGCAGTACTTC. Protein product: CASSRGLGQGYEQYF. The chain recombines TRBV7-9 with TRBJ2-7; possible D gene TRBD2, 5 bases. Deletions cut 5 bases from V and 3 bases from J, with 17 bases between. The CDR3 has 15 amino acids. CDR1 and CDR2 (germline): SEHNR, FQNEAQ (reference sequence). The complete variable domain, with remaining parts taken from reference TRBV7-9 and TRBJ2-7, reads DTGVSQNPRHKITKRGQNVTFRCDPISEHNRLYWYRQTLGQGPEFLTYFQNEAQLEKSRLLSDRFSAERPKGSFSTLEIQRTEQGDSAMYLCASSRGLGQGYEQYFGPGTRLTVT.